This T cell receptor (beta chain) was captured in a study of blood T cell repertoires in COVID-19. Germline lookup yields CDR1 SGHDN and CDR2 FVKESK. This CDR3 region has 14 residues. J gave up 6 bases and V 4 bases, and 4 bases lay outside the gene matches. Authors' processing steps: Estimation of nucleated cell counts was performed using reference gene primer amplification. The table came from immunoSEQ multiplex PCR; TCRdb's copy has only in-frame clones and leaves some out. V, J and clone size are taken as reported in that table, and D and trimming were inferred from the DNA itself. The sample consists of 200,000 to 300,000 clones, 75% to 90% of them appearing once.

Sample: PBMCs or T cells enriched from blood (not recorded which). This clonotype was sampled from a woman aged 35 to 49 with acute COVID-19. J is TRBJ2-1 and V is TRBV14, with 9 nucleotides matching TRBD1. The CDR3 here is CASSRDRATNEQFF. The CDR3 region has the DNA TGTGCCAGCAGCCGGGACAGGGCAACCAATGAGCAGTTCTTC.